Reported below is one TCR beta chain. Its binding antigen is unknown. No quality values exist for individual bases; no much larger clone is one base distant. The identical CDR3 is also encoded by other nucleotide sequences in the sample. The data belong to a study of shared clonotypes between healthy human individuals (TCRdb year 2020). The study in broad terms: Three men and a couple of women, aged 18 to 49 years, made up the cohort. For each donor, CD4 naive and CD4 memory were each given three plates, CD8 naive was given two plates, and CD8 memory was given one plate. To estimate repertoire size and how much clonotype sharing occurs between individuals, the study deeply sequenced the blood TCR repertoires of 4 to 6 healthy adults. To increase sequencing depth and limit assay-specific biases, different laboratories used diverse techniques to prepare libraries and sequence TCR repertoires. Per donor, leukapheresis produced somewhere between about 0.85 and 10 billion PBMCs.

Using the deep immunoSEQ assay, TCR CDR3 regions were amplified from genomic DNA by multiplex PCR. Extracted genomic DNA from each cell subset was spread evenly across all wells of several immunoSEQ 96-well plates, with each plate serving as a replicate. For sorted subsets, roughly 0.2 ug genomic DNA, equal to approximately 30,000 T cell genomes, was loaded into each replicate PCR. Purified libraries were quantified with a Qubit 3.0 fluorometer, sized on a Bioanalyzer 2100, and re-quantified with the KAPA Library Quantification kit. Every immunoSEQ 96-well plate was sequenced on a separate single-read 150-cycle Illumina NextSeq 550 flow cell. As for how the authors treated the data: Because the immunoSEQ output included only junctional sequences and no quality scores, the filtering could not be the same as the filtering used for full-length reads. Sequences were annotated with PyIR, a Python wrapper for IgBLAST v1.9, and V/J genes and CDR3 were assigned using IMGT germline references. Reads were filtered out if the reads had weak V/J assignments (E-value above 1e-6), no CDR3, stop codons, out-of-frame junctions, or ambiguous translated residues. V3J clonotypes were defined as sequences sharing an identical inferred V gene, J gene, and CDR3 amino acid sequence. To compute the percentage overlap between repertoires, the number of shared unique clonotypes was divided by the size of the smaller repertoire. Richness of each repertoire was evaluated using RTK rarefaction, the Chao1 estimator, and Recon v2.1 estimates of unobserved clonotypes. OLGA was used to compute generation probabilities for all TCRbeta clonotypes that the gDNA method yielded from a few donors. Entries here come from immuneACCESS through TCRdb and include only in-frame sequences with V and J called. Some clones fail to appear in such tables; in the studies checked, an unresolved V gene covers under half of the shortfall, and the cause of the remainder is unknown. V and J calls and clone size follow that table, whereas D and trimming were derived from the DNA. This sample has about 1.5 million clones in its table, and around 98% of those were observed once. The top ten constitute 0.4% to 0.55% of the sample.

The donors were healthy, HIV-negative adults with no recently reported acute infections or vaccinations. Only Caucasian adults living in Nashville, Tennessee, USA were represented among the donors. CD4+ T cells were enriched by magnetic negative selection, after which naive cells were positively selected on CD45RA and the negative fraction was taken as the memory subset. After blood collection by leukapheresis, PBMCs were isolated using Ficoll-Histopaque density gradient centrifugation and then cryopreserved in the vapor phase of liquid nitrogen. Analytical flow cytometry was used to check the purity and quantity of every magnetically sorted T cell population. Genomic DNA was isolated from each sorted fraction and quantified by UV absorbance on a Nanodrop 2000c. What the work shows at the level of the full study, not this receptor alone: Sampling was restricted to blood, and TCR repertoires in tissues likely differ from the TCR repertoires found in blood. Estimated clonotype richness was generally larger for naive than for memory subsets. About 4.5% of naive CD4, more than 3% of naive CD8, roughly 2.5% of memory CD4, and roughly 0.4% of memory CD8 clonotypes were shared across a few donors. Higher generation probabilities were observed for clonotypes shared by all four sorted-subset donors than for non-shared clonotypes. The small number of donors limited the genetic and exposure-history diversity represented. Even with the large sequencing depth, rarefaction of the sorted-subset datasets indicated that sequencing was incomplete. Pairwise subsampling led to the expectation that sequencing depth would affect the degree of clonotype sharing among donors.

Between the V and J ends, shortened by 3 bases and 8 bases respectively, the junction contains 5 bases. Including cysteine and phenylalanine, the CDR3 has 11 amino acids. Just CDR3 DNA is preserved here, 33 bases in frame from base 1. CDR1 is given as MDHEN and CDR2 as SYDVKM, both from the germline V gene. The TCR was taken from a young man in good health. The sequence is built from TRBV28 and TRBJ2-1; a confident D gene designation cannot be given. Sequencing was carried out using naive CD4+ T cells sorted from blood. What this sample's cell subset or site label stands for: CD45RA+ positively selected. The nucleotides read TGTGCCAGCAGTTTTTTTGATGAGCAGTTCTTC. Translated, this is CASSFFDEQFF.